This T cell receptor (beta chain) was identified during a study of cytomegalovirus exposure and HLA in healthy donors. Study results and limitations: According to reports, the classifier identified cytomegalovirus status with high specificity and sensitivity. The majority of TCR sequences were rare, yet some public TCRs appeared in many donors. Within the 100 to 150 validation repertoires, first-cohort TCR clusters tended to co-occur, according to a later analysis.

Regarding this clone: Its antigen is currently unknown.

The CDR3 consists of 16 residues. A 120-subject validation cohort, separate from the 666-subject first cohort, supplied the donors. Profiled with immunoSEQ multiplex PCR; TCRdb holds only in-frame clones, not every one. This sample has a few hundred thousand clones, with approximately 91% found just once. This chain links TRBV21-1 with TRBJ2-5; TRBD1 was called by the table and not checked on the DNA. TRBV21-1 is listed as a pseudogene. The sample was PBMCs. The clonotype was recovered from a man aged 25 to 45 in good health and CMV-seronegative. CDR3 sequence: CASSKVRTGGRKTQYF. In nucleotides, the CDR3 is TGTGCCAGCAGCAAAGTCAGGACAGGGGGTCGAAAGACCCAGTACTTC.